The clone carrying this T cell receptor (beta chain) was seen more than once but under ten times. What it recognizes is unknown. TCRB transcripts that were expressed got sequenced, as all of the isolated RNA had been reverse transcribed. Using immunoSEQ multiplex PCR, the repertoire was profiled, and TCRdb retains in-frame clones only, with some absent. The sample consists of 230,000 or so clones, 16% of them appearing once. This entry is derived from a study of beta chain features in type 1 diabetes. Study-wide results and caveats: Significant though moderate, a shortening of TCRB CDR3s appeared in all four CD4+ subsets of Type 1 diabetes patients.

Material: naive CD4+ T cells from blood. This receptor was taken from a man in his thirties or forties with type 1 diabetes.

The CDR3 protein is CASSPGLAGNTDTQYF. The CDR3 DNA reads TGTGCCAGCAGTCCGGGACTAGCGGGAAACACAGATACGCAGTATTTT. This chain links TRBV7-3 with TRBJ2-3; TRBD2 matches at 13 bases. This CDR3 is built from 16 residues. CDR1 and CDR2 from the germline V gene are SGHTA and FQGTGA. The trim removed 6 bases at V and 2 bases at J, leaving 5 bases unmatched.